This TCR beta chain was sequenced in a study of CD8 T cells in ankylosing spondylitis. Study-level results: Some motif variants had been reported before (in reactive arthritis synovial fluid and blood). A motif in TCR beta, a set of roughly eight highly homologous variants, appeared characteristic of ankylosing spondylitis blood. Researchers report that disease-linked clones proved CD8+ and relatively rare in peripheral blood. Researchers reportedly found disease-linked clones significantly enriched in matched ankylosing spondylitis synovial fluid.

Germline lookup yields CDR1 SGHTA and CDR2 FQGNSA. The length of the CDR3 is 13 residues. V lost 3 bases and J lost 7, with 10 bases in between. This clonotype was counted ten times or more. Its matching antigen is unknown. With molecular barcodes, quantitative 5'-RACE was used to make the TCR beta libraries. TCRdb re-called the 5' RACE reads with MiXCR, one entry per CDR3 protein. The repertoire has more than 400,000 distinct CDR3 sequences, approximately 5.3% of them found once; the top ten carry around 3.5%. The sample comprised blood, either unsorted or a sorted T cell fraction (not recorded which). The chain uses TRBV7-2 and TRBJ2-1, with a weak D call TRBD1 (5 bases). This TCR was sampled from a male donor with ankylosing spondylitis. For the CDR3, the DNA is TGTGCCAGCAGCTTCGCCAGGGCTAATGAGCAGTTCTTC. Protein sequence: CASSFARANEQFF.